The 27 T cell receptor beta chains reported below all come from one sample, sequenced in a study of shared clonotypes between healthy human individuals. The assay was immunoSEQ multiplex PCR, and TCRdb's table has in-frame clones only and misses some. The table lists over a million clones, roughly 97% of them singletons, with roughly 1.1% in the top ten. Sequencing was carried out using naive CD4+ T cells sorted from blood. Indicated subset: CD45RA+ positively selected. These receptors were taken from a man aged 25-40 years in good health.

This sequence joins TRBV7-7 and TRBJ2-5; D gene unclear. The V gene's germline CDR1 is SSHAT and CDR2 FNYEAQ (reference sequence). The CDR3 extends over 14 amino acids. CDR3 DNA sequence: TGTGCTAACCTTGCGACGCTGGATAACGAGACCCAGTACTTC. Its protein product is CANLATLDNETQYF.

This chain links TRBV5-1 with TRBJ2-3; no clear D gene. The closer fit of TRBJ1-5 to the DNA end suggests the J call may be wrong. Germline-derived CDR1 and CDR2 are SGHRS and YFSETQ. This CDR3 has 14 residues. CDR3 sequence reads: CASSSLPQEQTQHF. CDR3 coding DNA: TGCGCCAGCAGCTCCCTCCCCCAGGAGCAAACGCAGCATTTT.

This rearrangement joins TRBV2 to TRBJ2-3; TRBD2 agrees at 7 bases. Germline CDR1 SNHLY, CDR2 FYNNEI. V lost 6 bases, J lost 5 bases, and 11 bases stayed unmatched. The CDR3 is 15 residues long. CDR3 amino acids: CASSPGRGQGDTQYF. The DNA for the CDR3 is TGTGCCAGCAGCCCTGGGAGGGGCCAGGGAGATACGCAGTATTTT.

In its sample, this clone was seen once. The rearrangement links TRBV6-5 to TRBJ2-3; TRBD2 matches at 7 bases. The CDR3 runs to 16 residues. V shed 2 bases, J shed 0 bases, and the junction held 5 bases outside the gene matches. The germline V gene encodes CDR1 MNHEY and CDR2 SVGAGI. For the CDR3, the DNA is TGTGCCAGCAGTTACATGGCTAGCGGTAGCACAGATACGCAGTATTTT. As protein: CASSYMASGSTDTQYF.

For this clone: Other DNA sequences in the sample encode the same CDR3. The chain combines TRBV18 with TRBJ1-1; D not certain. There are 13 residues in the CDR3. The germline CDR1 and CDR2 sequences are KGHSH and LQKENI. V dropped 3 bases and J dropped 0 bases, with 5 bases sitting between them. The CDR3 loop reads CASSPVVNTEAFF. The CDR3 nucleotides read TGTGCCAGCTCACCTGTCGTGAACACTGAAGCTTTCTTT.

The rearrangement joins TRBV5-1 to TRBJ2-7; no reliable D call. The V gene lost 3 bases and the J gene lost 0 bases, with 16 bases spanning the gap. The CDR3 runs to 16 residues. Germline V gene sequence: CDR1 SGHRS, CDR2 YFSETQ. The CDR3 nucleotides are TGCGCCAGCAGCTCGGTCTCCTCGACGAGCTCCTACGAGCAGTACTTC. This sequence encodes CASSSVSSTSSYEQYF.

Details on this clone: One end of the junction does not line up with germline, which may come from a read error. The CDR3 sequence: CASTLQGASYEQYF. The CDR3, as DNA: TGTGCCAGCACCTTGCAGGGGGCATCCTACGAGCAGTACTTC. This rearrangement joins TRBV5-6 to TRBJ2-7, with 8 nucleotides matching TRBD1. Germline CDR1 and CDR2: SGHDT and YYEEEE. The CDR3 length is 14 residues.

This clone has a handful of counts. Other DNA sequences of this sample code for an identical CDR3. The V call is TRBV6-1, the J call TRBJ2-3, with 13 bases aligning to TRBD2. Germline trimming cut 6 bases from V and 2 bases from J; bases unmatched to any gene: 2. CDR1 and CDR2 (germline): MNHNS, SASEGT. CDR3 size: 15 residues. CDR3: CASRLAGGPTDTQYF. CDR3 sequence (DNA): TGTGCCAGCAGACTAGCGGGAGGGCCCACAGATACGCAGTATTTT.

This chain uses TRBV28 with TRBJ2-2, with 7 bases matching TRBD1. This CDR3 has 15 amino acids. CDR1 and CDR2 (germline): MDHEN, SYDVKM. V lost 3 bases, J lost 7 bases, and 8 bases stayed unmatched. CDR3: CASSFDRVPRGELFF. The DNA of the CDR3 is TGTGCCAGCAGTTTCGACAGGGTTCCACGCGGGGAGCTGTTTTTT.

The V call is TRBV28, the J call TRBJ2-7; TRBD2 aligns across 10 bases. The CDR3 covers 16 residues. Germline V lookup: CDR1 MDHEN, CDR2 SYDVKM. V gave up 4 bases and J gave up 3 bases; unmatched junction bases: 9. CDR3 sequence: CASSSVLAGDLYEQYF. The CDR3 region has the DNA TGTGCCAGCAGTTCGGTTCTAGCGGGAGACCTCTACGAGCAGTACTTC.

V is TRBV5-1 and J is TRBJ1-5; D unresolved. The CDR3 contains 13 residues. Germline V CDR1 and CDR2: SGHRS, YFSETQ. V dropped 2 bases and J dropped 1 base, with 4 bases sitting between them. CDR3 loop: CASSLTSNQPQHF. The CDR3 DNA reads as TGCGCCAGCAGCTTAACAAGCAATCAGCCCCAGCATTTT.

This clone appeared once. The chain has TRBV29-1 and TRBJ2-3; the D call may be TRBD1 or TRBD2 (5 bases each). Trimming cost V 7 bases and J 8 bases, with 13 bases left between them. The CDR3 covers 11 residues. Germline V gene data show CDR1 as SQVTM and CDR2 as ANQGSEA. The CDR3 DNA reads as TGCAGCGCGCAGTTTGGGGGTACGCAGTATTTT. Translated: CSAQFGGTQYF.

The chain is built from TRBV2 and TRBJ1-3; D is uncertain. The CDR3 is 13 amino acids. Per the germline V gene, CDR1 is SNHLY and CDR2 is FYNNEI. Trimming pared 8 bases from V and 0 bases from J, leaving 8 bases between. CDR3 DNA sequence: TGTGCCAGCCCTAAGAACTCTGGAAACACCATATATTTT. Translation: CASPKNSGNTIYF.

This chain joins TRBV27 and TRBJ2-7; 8 nucleotides line up with TRBD2. V shed 8 bases and J 2 bases; nucleotides not matched to a gene: 11. Germline V lookup: CDR1 MNHEY, CDR2 SMNVEV (reference sequence). The CDR3 is 15 residues long. CDR3 DNA sequence: TGTGCCAGCTCAGCTAGCGGGTTCGACGCCTACGAGCAGTACTTC. It yields the protein CASSASGFDAYEQYF.

The chain employs TRBV28 and TRBJ1-5; D not resolved. The length of the CDR3 is 16 residues. Germline loops: CDR1 MDHEN, CDR2 SYDVKM. V was pared by 2 bases and J by 2 bases, with 13 bases between. The CDR3 DNA sequence: TGTGCCAGCAGTTTAGGTTCGGGGAGTGGCAATCAGCCCCAGCATTTT. Protein sequence: CASSLGSGSGNQPQHF.

This chain joins TRBV14 and TRBJ2-5, with D hard to call. The CDR3 spans 16 residues. The V gene's germline CDR1 is SGHDN and CDR2 FVKESK. V was trimmed by 1 base and J by 5 bases, leaving 17 bases between them. CDR3 region: CASSQGLGRVSETQYF. The CDR3 bases are TGTGCCAGCAGCCAAGGCTTGGGAAGGGTTTCGGAGACCCAGTACTTC.

The V call is TRBV5-1, the J call TRBJ2-6; 7 bases align to TRBD1. Trimming took 2 bases from V and 4 from J; bases not matched to a gene: 9. Per the germline V gene, CDR1 is SGHRS and CDR2 is YFSETQ. This CDR3 spans 17 amino acids. For the CDR3, the DNA is TGCGCCAGCAGCTTTTACAGGGGAAGTCTAGGGGCCAACGTCCTGACTTTC. It specifies CASSFYRGSLGANVLTF.

The rearrangement joins TRBV2 to TRBJ2-5, with D hard to call. This CDR3 is 12 amino acids long. The V gene lost 6 bases and the J gene lost 0 bases, with 5 bases spanning the gap. The V gene's germline CDR1 is SNHLY and CDR2 FYNNEI. The CDR3 is CASRLYQETQYF. CDR3 in DNA: TGTGCCAGCAGGCTGTACCAAGAGACCCAGTACTTC. Full variable domain (rest looked up from reference TRBV2 and TRBJ2-5): EPEVTQTPSHQVTQMGQEVILRCVPISNHLYFYWYRQILGQKVEFLVSFYNNEISEKSEIFDDQFSVERPDGSNFTLKIRSTKLEDSAMYFCASRLYQETQYFGPGTRLLVL.

The chain uses TRBV6-1 and TRBJ2-1; D unresolved. CDR1 MNHNS and CDR2 SASEGT come from the germline V gene. V was pared by 5 bases and J by 6 bases, with 14 bases between. The CDR3 sequence is 14 residues long. This CDR3 reads CASSSRARPNEQFF. The CDR3 DNA reads as TGTGCCAGCAGTAGTAGGGCCCGACCCAATGAGCAGTTCTTC.

The rearrangement uses TRBV28 and TRBJ1-3; maybe TRBD1 (5 bases). Germline CDR1 MDHEN, CDR2 SYDVKM. The CDR3 has 17 residues. V lost 4 bases, J lost 0 bases, and 16 bases lay in between. CDR3 region: CASSYGGETYSGNTIYF. The DNA for the CDR3 is TGTGCCAGCAGTTATGGGGGTGAAACTTACTCTGGAAACACCATATATTTT.

The chain employs TRBV5-1 and TRBJ2-1; 7 positions match TRBD2. The V gene end was trimmed by 0 bases and the J gene end by 7 bases; junction bases not matched to a gene: 13. Per the germline V gene, CDR1 is SGHRS and CDR2 is YFSETQ. This CDR3 region has 17 residues. CDR3 residues: CASSLARGGRAGNEQFF. CDR3 sequence (DNA): TGCGCCAGCAGCTTGGCCCGAGGTGGGAGGGCCGGAAATGAGCAGTTCTTC. Full variable domain (missing parts from reference TRBV5-1 and TRBJ2-1): KAGVTQTPRYLIKTRGQQVTLSCSPISGHRSVSWYQQTPGQGLQFLFEYFSETQRNKGNFPGRFSGRQFSNSRSEMNVSTLELGDSALYLCASSLARGGRAGNEQFFGPGTRLTVL.

The chain employs TRBV4-3 and TRBJ1-1; 9 bases align to TRBD1. This CDR3 contains 19 residues. The V gene end was trimmed by 4 bases and the J gene end by 0 bases; junction bases not matched to a gene: 15. Germline V CDR1 and CDR2: LGHNA, YSLEER. In nucleotides, the CDR3 is TGCGCCAGCAGCCCCGCGACTGGGACAGGGAGGGGGGTGAACACTGAAGCTTTCTTT. This encodes CASSPATGTGRGVNTEAFF.

The V gene is TRBV9, the J gene TRBJ2-1; 10 bases line up with TRBD2. The CDR3 has 17 amino acids. V shed 3 bases, J shed 0 bases, and the junction held 6 bases outside the gene matches. CDR1 and CDR2 (germline): SGDLS, YYNGEE. CDR3 protein: CASSGRIAGGSYNEQFF. The CDR3 DNA is TGTGCCAGCAGCGGGAGAATAGCGGGAGGCTCCTACAATGAGCAGTTCTTC.

The chain employs TRBV9 and TRBJ1-4, with D unresolved. Looked up from germline, CDR1 is SGDLS and CDR2 is YYNGEE. Trimming took 0 bases from V and 5 from J, leaving 11 bases between them. The CDR3 loop spans 15 amino acids. The CDR3 coding sequence is TGTGCCAGCAGCGTAGCGGGGATTAAAAATGAAAAACTGTTTTTT. This codes for CASSVAGIKNEKLFF.

V usage is TRBV19 and J usage is TRBJ2-1, with 8 bases lining up with TRBD2. Unmatched junction bases numbered 7, after V lost 3 bases and J lost 6 bases. There are 15 residues in the CDR3. The germline gives CDR1 LNHDA, CDR2 SQIVND (reference sequence). CDR3 sequence: CASSILGGRPNEQFF. The CDR3 nucleotides are TGTGCCAGTAGTATTCTGGGCGGGAGGCCCAATGAGCAGTTCTTC.

The chain couples TRBV7-2 to TRBJ2-7; D ambiguous. Germline V CDR1 and CDR2: SGHTA, FQGNSA. The CDR3 contains 9 residues. The germline V and J ends were trimmed by 8 bases and 6 bases, with 5 bases remaining between them. CDR3 coding DNA: TGTGCCAGCGGCATCGAGCAGTACTTC. Protein sequence: CASGIEQYF.

The chain is built from TRBV27 and TRBJ2-7; the D is unclear. The germline gives CDR1 MNHEY, CDR2 SMNVEV (reference sequence). Trimming took 8 bases from V and 2 from J, leaving 16 bases between them. CDR3 size: 14 residues. The CDR3 spells CASAAWRTTYEQYF. In DNA form, the CDR3 reads TGTGCCAGCGCGGCTTGGCGGACCACCTACGAGCAGTACTTC.